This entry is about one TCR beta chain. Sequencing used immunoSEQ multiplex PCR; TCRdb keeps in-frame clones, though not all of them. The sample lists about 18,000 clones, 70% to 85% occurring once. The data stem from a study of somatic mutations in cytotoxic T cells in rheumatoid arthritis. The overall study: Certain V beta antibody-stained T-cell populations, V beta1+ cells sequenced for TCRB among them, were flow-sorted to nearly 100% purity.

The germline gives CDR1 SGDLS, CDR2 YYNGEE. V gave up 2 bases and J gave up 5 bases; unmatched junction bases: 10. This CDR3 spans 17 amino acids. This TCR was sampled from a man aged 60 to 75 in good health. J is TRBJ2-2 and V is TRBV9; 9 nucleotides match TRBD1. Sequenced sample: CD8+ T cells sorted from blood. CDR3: CASSVPPGTGLTGELFF. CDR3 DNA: TGTGCCAGCAGCGTCCCCCCCGGGACAGGGCTTACCGGGGAGCTGTTTTTT.